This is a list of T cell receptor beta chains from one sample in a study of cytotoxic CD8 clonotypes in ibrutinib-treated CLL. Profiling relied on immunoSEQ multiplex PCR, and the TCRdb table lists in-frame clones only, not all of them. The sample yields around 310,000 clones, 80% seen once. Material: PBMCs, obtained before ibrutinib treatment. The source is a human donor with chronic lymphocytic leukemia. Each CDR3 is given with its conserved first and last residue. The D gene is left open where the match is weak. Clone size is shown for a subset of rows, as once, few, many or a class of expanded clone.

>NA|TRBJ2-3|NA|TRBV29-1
TGCAGCGTTGAAGTCGGACTTAGCACAGATACGCAGTATTTT
CSVEVGLSTDTQYF
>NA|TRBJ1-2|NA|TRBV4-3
TGCGCCAGCAGCCAAGAGGTGGGGTTAGGGTATGGCTACACCTTC
CASSQEVGLGYGYTF
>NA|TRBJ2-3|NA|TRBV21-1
TGTGCCAGCAGCAAAGCGGGGGCTAGGGACGGATGCACAGATACGCAGTATTTT
CASSKAGARDGCTDTQYF
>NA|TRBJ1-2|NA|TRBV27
TGTGCCAGCAGTCCTACAACAGGCTATGGCTACACCTTC
CASSPTTGYGYTF
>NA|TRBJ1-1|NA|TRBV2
TGTGCCAGCAACTTGGCAGTGAACACTGAAGCTTTCTTT
CASNLAVNTEAFF
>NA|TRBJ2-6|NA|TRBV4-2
TGTGCCAGCAGCCAAGTAATAGTCTCTGGGGCCAACGTCCTGACTTTC
CASSQVIVSGANVLTF
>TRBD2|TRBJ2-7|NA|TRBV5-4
TGTGCCAGCAGCGTTTTTCCGGGACTAGCGGTCTACGAGCAGTACTTC
CASSVFPGLAVYEQYF
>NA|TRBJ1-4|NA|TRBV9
TGTGCCAGCAGCGCTGCCCCGGCGGGGAGAAAACTGTTTTTT
CASSAAPAGRKLFF
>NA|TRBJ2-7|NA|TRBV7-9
TGTGCCAGCAGCTCGCGAGGGCAAAGCTACGAGCAGTACTTC
CASSSRGQSYEQYF
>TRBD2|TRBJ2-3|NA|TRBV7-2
TGTGCCAGCAGCTCTAGACTAGCGGGAGCAGTCACAGATACGCAGTATTTT
CASSSRLAGAVTDTQYF
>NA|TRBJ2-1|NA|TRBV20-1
TGCAGTGCTAGACGAGGGGATGAGCAGTTCTTC
CSARRGDEQFF
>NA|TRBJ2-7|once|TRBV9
TGTGCCAGCAGCGTGGCCACGAATGAGCAGTACTTC
CASSVATNEQYF
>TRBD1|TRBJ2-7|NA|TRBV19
TGTGCCAGTAGTGAAAGACAGGGTCCCCTATCGGAGCAGTACTTC
CASSERQGPLSEQYF
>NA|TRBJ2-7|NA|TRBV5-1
TGCGCCAGCAGCCCGATCGGGTTGCAACGACGAGTGCAGTACTTC
CASSPIGLQRRVQYF
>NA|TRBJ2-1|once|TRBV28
TGTGCCAGCAGGTCGCATAGCTCCTACAATGAGCAGTTCTTC
CASRSHSSYNEQFF
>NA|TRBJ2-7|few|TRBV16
TGTGCCAGCAGCCAAGGGGGGTTCCACGAGCAGTACTTC
CASSQGGFHEQYF
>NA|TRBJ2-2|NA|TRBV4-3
TGCGCCAGCAGCCAAGAAATCCAGGGCACCGGGGAGCTGTTTTTT
CASSQEIQGTGELFF
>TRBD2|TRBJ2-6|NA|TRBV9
TGTGCAAGCGGGAGGGCCTCTGGGGCCAACGTCCTGACTTTC
CASGRASGANVLTF
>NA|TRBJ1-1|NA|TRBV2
TGTGCCAGCGGCTCGAGGAGACCTGAAGCTTTCTTT
CASGSRRPEAFF
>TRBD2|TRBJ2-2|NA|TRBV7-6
TGTGCCAGCAGCTTAAATCTCGGACTAGCGAGGACCGGGGAGCTGTTTTTT
CASSLNLGLARTGELFF
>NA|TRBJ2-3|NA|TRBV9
TGTGCCAGCACCCGGGGCGGGATCCACACAGATACGCAGTATTTT
CASTRGGIHTDTQYF
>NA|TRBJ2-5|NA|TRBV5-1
TGCGCCAGCAGCGACAGTTTGTCTGCGGAGACCCAGTACTTC
CASSDSLSAETQYF
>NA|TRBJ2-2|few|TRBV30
TGTGCCTGTCGGACGGCGAACACCGGGGAGCTGTTTTTT
CACRTANTGELFF
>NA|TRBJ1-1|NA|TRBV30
TGTGCCTGGAGCAAGAGGTCCTCTGGACCTTTCTTT
CAWSKRSSGPFF
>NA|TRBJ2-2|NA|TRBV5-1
TGCGCCAGCAGCTCCCGGACTGGAGAGATCGGGGAGCTGTTTTTT
CASSSRTGEIGELFF
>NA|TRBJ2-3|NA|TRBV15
TGTGCCACCAGCAGGGGTCAAGTCCCCACAGATACGCAGTATTTT
CATSRGQVPTDTQYF
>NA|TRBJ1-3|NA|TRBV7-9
TGTGCCAGCAGCTCGGGGGCCTCTGGAAACACCATATATTTT
CASSSGASGNTIYF
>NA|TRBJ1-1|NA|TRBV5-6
TGTGCCAGCAGCGGGGAAGCCGGGAGGAGGGCTGAAGCTTTCTTT
CASSGEAGRRAEAFF
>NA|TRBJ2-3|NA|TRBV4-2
TGTGCCAGCAGCCAAGATCAGAGGACGCAGTATTTT
CASSQDQRTQYF
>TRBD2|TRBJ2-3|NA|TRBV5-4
TGTGCCAGCAGCTTGGCCAGTGGACTAGCCTTAAGCACAGATACGCAGTATTTT
CASSLASGLALSTDTQYF
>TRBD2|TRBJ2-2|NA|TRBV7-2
TGTGCCAGCAGCTTAGGCCTAGCGGGAGGGCCCTCCGTGGAGCTGTTTTTT
CASSLGLAGGPSVELFF
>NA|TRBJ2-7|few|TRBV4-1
TGCGCCAGCAGCCAGGCCCTGGGGCAGAGGACCTACGAGCAGTACTTC
CASSQALGQRTYEQYF
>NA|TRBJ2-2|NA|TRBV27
TGTGCCAGCAGTTTGGATCCAAACACCGGGGAGCTGTTTTTT
CASSLDPNTGELFF
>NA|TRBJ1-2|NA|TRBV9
TGTGCCAGCAGACGGGCTCTGGGCTACACCTTC
CASRRALGYTF
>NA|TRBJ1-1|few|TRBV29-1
TGCAGCGTCGGACAGAACACTGAAGCTTTCTTT
CSVGQNTEAFF
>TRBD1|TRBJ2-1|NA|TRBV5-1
TGCGCCAGCAGCACCGGGGACAGTTACAATGAGCAGTTCTTC
CASSTGDSYNEQFF
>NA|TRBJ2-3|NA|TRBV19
TGTGCCAGTAGTATTGGGGGGATTATTTCCTCCAACACAGATACGCAGTATTTT
CASSIGGIISSNTDTQYF
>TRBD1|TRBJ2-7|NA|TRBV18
TGTGCCAGCTCACCAGAGACAGGGGTCTACGAGCAGTACTTC
CASSPETGVYEQYF
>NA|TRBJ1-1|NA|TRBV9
TGTGCCAGCAGCGTAGTCGGAAGCTCAAACACTGAAGCTTTCTTT
CASSVVGSSNTEAFF
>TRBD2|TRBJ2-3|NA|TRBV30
TGTGCCTGGAGTGCTGGGACTAGCGGGCTTACTAGCACAGATACGCAGTATTTT
CAWSAGTSGLTSTDTQYF
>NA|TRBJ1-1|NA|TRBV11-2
TGTGCCAGCAGCTTAGTAATACGGGACACTGAAGCTTTCTTT
CASSLVIRDTEAFF
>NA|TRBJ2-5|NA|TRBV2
TGTGCCAGCGATGACCGAACGGGGCACCAAGAGACCCAGTACTTC
CASDDRTGHQETQYF
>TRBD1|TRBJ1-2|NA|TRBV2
TGTGCCAGCAGAGACAGGGGAAGCTATGGCTACACCTTC
CASRDRGSYGYTF
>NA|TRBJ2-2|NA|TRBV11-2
TGTGCCAGCAGCTTAGATTTCGATTACGGGGAGCTGTTTTTT
CASSLDFDYGELFF
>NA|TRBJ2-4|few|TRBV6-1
TGTGCCAGCACCCCGCGACTAGGGCAGTTCCCTCAGTACTTC
CASTPRLGQFPQYF
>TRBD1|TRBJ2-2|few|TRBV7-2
TGTGCCAGCATGGGGACAGGGAACACCGGGGAGCTGTTTTTT
CASMGTGNTGELFF
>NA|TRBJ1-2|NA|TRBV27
TGTGCCAGCAGTCTCCGCCAGGGACCTGCCTATGGCTACACCTTC
CASSLRQGPAYGYTF
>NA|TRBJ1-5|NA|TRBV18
TGTGCCAGCTCACCATTTAGCAATCAGCCCCAGCATTTT
CASSPFSNQPQHF
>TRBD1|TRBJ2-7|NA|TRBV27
TGTTCCAGTACTCCGTTTACGGGGACAGGGGGTCTCGAGCAGTACTTC
CSSTPFTGTGGLEQYF
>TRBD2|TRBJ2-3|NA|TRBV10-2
TGCGCCAGCAGTGAGTTCGCGGGAGAGACGCAGTATTTT
CASSEFAGETQYF
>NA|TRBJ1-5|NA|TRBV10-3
TGTGCCATCAGCCCACGGATTGACGATCAGCCCCAGCATTTT
CAISPRIDDQPQHF
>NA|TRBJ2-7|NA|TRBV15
TGTGCCACCAGCCCTCGACAGGAGCACCACGAGCAGTACTTC
CATSPRQEHHEQYF
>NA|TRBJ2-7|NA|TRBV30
TGTGCCTGGAGTCCCCGTAGGGACTACGAGCAGTACTTC
CAWSPRRDYEQYF
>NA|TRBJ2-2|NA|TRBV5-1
TGCGCCAGCAGCCGGTGGGAGGACACCGGGGAGCTGTTTTTT
CASSRWEDTGELFF
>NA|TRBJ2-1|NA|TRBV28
TGTGCCAGCAGTTTGTCTGGCAGGAGCTCCTACAATGAGCAGTTCTTC
CASSLSGRSSYNEQFF
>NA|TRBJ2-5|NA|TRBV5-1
TGCGCCAGCAGGCCTGGGGACCCGCTCCAAGAGACCCAGTACTTC
CASRPGDPLQETQYF
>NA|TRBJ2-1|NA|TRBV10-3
TGTGCCATCAGTGAGCAGGTTAGGGAGCAGTTCTTC
CAISEQVREQFF
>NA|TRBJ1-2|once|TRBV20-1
TGCAGTGCTTACAAGGATGGTGGCTACACCTTC
CSAYKDGGYTF
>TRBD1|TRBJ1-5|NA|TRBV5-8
TGTGCCAGCAGCTTTAAATACGGGGACAGGGGTAATCAGCCCCAGCATTTT
CASSFKYGDRGNQPQHF
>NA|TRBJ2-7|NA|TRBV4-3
TGCGCCAGCAGCCTGCATAGCGGAATTCCGAGCCGCTCCTACGAGCAGTACTTC
CASSLHSGIPSRSYEQYF